The text below deals with one T cell receptor beta chain. This entry comes from a study of blood T cell repertoires in COVID-19. Study overall: COVID-19 samples from acute and convalescent phases originated in the United States, Italy and Spain. The analysed material was cDNA or gDNA that came from T cells, B-cell-depleted T cells, or PBMCs.

It was during active infection that Seattle patients were enrolled and then longitudinally followed. Per the study methods: How many nucleated cells were present was estimated from reference gene primer amplification. TCRdb keeps only in-frame clones here, not all; method: immunoSEQ multiplex PCR. D and trimming come from the DNA, and the V and J calls and clone size come from that table. Of about 230,000 clones in the sample, about 90% were seen once. The receptor comes from a man aged 30 to 39 with COVID-19, enrolled during active disease. Material: peripheral blood.

CDR3 region: CASSRGQGATGELFF. CDR3 coding DNA: TGTGCCAGCAGCCGGGGACAGGGGGCCACCGGGGAGCTGTTTTTT. This sequence joins TRBV3-1 (or the pseudogene TRBV3-2) and TRBJ2-2, with 12 bases aligning to TRBD1. CDR1 and CDR2 (germline): LGHDT, YNNKEL (reference sequence). The CDR3 has 15 residues. V shed 4 bases and J 4 bases; nucleotides not matched to a gene: 1.